This record looks at one TCR beta chain sequence and its context. Germline and junction disagree at one end, which may indicate a read error. These data come from a study of blood T cell repertoires in COVID-19. This table comes from immunoSEQ multiplex PCR, and its TCRdb copy is limited to in-frame clones, with some not included. The sample shows around 19,000 clones, about 83% of them seen only once. The source is a human donor in a cohort sampled during active COVID-19. Source material: peripheral blood.

CDR3 coding DNA: TGTGCCAGCAGCGACACAGGGCCTCTCATCTTT. It is translated as CASSDTGPLIF. The J gene is TRBJ1-1, the V gene TRBV7-3; a possible D gene is TRBD1 (6 bases). The CDR3 is made up of 11 amino acids. The germline CDR1 and CDR2 sequences are SGHTA and FQGTGA.